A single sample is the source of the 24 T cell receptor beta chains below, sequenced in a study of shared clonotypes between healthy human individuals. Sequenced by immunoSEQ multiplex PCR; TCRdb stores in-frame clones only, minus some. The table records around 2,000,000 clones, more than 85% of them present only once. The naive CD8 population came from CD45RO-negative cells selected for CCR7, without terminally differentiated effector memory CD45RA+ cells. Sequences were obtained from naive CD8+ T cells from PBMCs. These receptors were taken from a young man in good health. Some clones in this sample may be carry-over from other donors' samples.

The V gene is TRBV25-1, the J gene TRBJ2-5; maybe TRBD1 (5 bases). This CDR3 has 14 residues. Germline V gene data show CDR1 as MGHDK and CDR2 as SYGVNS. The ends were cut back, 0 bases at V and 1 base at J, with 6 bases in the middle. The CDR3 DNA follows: TGTGCCAGCAGTGAATATCAGGGCCAAGAGACCCAGTACTTC. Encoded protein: CASSEYQGQETQYF.

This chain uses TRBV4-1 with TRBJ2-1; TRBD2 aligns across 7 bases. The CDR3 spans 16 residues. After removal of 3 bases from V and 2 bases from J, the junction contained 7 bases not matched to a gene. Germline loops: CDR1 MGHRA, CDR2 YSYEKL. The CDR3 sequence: CASSQVVGRAYNEQFF. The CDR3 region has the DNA TGCGCCAGCAGCCAGGTGGTGGGGAGGGCCTACAATGAGCAGTTCTTC.

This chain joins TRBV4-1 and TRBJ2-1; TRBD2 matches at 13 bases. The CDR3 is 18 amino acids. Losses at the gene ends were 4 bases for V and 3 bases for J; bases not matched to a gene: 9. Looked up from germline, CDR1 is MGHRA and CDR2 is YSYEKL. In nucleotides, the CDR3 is TGCGCCAGCAGCCGGAAATGGACTAGCGGGAGCAGCTACAATGAGCAGTTCTTC. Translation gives CASSRKWTSGSSYNEQFF.

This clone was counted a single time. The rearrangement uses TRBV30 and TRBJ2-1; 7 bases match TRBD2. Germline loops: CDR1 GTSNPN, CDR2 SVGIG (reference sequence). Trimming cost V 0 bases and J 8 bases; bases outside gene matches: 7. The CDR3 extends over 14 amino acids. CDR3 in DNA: TGTGCCTGGAGTGTCTTGGGAGGGCCGGATGAGCAGTTCTTC. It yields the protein CAWSVLGGPDEQFF.

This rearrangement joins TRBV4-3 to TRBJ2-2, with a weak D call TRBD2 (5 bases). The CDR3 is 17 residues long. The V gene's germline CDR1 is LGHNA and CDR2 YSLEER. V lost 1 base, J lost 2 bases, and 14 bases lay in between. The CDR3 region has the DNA TGCGCCAGCAGCCAAGGGAAGCGGCTGGGCAACACCGGGGAGCTGTTTTTT. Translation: CASSQGKRLGNTGELFF.

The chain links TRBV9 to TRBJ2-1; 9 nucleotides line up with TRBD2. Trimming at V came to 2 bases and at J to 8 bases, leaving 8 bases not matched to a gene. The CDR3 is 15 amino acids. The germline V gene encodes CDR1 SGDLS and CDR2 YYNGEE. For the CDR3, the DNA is TGTGCCAGCAGCGTCAATAGCGGGAGTTTTGATGAGCAGTTCTTC. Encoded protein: CASSVNSGSFDEQFF. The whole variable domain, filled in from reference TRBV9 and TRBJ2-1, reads DSGVTQTPKHLITATGQRVTLRCSPRSGDLSVYWYQQSLDQGLQFLIQYYNGEERAKGNILERFSAQQFPDLHSELNLSSLELGDSALYFCASSVNSGSFDEQFFGPGTRLTVL.

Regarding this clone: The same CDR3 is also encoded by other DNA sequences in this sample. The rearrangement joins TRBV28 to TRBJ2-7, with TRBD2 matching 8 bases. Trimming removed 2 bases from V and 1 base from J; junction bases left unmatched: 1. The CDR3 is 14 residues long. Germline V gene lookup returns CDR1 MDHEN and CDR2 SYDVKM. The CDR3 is CASSLAGGSYEQYF. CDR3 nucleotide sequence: TGTGCCAGCAGTTTAGCGGGAGGTTCCTACGAGCAGTACTTC.

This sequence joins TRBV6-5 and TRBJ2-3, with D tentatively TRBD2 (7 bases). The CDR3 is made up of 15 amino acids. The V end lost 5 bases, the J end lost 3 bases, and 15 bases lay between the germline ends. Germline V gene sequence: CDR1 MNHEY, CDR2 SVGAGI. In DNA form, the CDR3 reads TGTGCCAGCAGTGCACTCAGGGGAGGGACAGATACGCAGTATTTT. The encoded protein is CASSALRGGTDTQYF.

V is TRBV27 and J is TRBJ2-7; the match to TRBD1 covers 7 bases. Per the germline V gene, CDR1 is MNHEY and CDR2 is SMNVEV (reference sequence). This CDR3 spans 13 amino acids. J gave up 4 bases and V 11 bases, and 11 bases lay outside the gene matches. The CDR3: CASTGVGRYEQYF. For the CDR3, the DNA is TGTGCCTCTACAGGGGTAGGTCGGTACGAGCAGTACTTC.

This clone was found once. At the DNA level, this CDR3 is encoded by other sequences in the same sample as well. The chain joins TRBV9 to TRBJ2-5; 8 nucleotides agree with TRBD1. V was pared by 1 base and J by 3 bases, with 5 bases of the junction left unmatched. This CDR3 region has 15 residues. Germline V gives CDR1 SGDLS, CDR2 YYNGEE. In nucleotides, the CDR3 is TGTGCCAGCAGCGTATCTGGGACAGGTAAAGAGACCCAGTACTTC. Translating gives CASSVSGTGKETQYF. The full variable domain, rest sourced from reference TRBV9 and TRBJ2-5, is DSGVTQTPKHLITATGQRVTLRCSPRSGDLSVYWYQQSLDQGLQFLIQYYNGEERAKGNILERFSAQQFPDLHSELNLSSLELGDSALYFCASSVSGTGKETQYFGPGTRLLVL.

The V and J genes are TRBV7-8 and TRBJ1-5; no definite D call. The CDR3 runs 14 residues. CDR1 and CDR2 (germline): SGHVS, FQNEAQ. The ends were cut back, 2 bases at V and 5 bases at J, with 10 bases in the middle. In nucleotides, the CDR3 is TGTGCCAGCAGCTTATTCCGTTCAGATCAGCCCCAGCATTTT. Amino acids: CASSLFRSDQPQHF.

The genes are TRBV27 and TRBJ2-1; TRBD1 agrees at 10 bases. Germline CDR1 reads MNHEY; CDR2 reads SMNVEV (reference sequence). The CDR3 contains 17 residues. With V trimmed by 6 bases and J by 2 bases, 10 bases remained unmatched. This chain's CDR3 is CASRILPGQGTYNEQFF. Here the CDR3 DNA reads TGTGCCAGCAGGATACTGCCGGGACAGGGGACCTACAATGAGCAGTTCTTC.

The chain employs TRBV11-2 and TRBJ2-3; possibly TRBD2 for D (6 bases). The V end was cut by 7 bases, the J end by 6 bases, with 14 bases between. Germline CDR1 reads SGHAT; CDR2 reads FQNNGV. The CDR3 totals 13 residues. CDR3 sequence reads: CASTPGVVDTQYF. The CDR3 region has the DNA TGTGCCAGCACCCCGGGGGTTGTCGATACGCAGTATTTT.

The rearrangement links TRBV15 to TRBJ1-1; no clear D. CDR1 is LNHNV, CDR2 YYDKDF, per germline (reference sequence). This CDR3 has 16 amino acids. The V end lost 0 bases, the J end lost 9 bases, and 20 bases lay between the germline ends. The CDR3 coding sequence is TGTGCCACCAGCAGAGATGCTATGGGCGGAGGGTCACAAGCTTTCTTT. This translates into CATSRDAMGGGSQAFF.

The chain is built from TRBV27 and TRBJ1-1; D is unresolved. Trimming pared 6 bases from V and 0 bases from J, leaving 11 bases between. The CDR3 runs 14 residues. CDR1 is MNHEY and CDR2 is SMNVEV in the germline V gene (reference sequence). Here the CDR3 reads CASSPYPMNTEAFF. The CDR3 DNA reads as TGTGCCAGCAGCCCTTACCCTATGAACACTGAAGCTTTCTTT.

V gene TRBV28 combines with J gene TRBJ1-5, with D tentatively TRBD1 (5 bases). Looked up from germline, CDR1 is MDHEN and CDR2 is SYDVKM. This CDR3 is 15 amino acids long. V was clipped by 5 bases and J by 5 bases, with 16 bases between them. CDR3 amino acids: CASSPGVTPYQPQHF. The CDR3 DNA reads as TGTGCCAGCAGTCCGGGGGTTACCCCTTATCAGCCCCAGCATTTT.

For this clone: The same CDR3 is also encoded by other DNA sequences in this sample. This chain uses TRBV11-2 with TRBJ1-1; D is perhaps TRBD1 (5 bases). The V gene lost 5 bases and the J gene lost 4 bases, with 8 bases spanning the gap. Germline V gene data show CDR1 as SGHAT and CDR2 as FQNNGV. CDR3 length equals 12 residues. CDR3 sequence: CASSPGGTEAFF. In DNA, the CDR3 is TGTGCCAGCAGCCCGGGGGGCACTGAAGCTTTCTTT.

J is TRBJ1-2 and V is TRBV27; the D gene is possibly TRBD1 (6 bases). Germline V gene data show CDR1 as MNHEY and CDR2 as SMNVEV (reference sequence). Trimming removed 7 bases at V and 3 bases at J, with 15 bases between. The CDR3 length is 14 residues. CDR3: CASMLTGSHYGYTF. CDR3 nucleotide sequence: TGTGCCAGCATGCTTACAGGGTCCCACTATGGCTACACCTTC.

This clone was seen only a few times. CDR3 sequence: CASSLGQAGEAFF. Here the CDR3 DNA reads TGTGCCAGCAGCTTGGGACAGGCGGGTGAAGCTTTCTTT. This chain connects TRBV5-6 to TRBJ1-1; a possible D gene is TRBD1 (6 bases). The CDR3 spans 13 residues. The V end lost 0 bases, the J end lost 7 bases, and 10 bases lay between the germline ends. Germline V gives CDR1 SGHDT, CDR2 YYEEEE.

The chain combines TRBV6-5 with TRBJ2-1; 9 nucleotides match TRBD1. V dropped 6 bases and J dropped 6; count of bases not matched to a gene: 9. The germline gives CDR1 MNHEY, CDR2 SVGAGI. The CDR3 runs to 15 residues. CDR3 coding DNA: TGTGCCAGCAGCCCGGACAGGGGAGGGGGCAATGAGCAGTTCTTC. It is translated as CASSPDRGGGNEQFF.

The CDR3 sequence is CASSRGLSETQYF. The CDR3, as DNA: TGCGCCAGCAGCAGAGGGTTGTCGGAGACCCAGTACTTC. The chain carries TRBV4-3 and TRBJ2-5; a weak D match, TRBD2 (5 bases). CDR1 LGHNA and CDR2 YSLEER come from the germline V gene. CDR3 size: 13 residues. V was cut by 5 bases and J by 5 bases, with 12 bases left in between.

CDR3 region: CASSQGVEGTEAFF. The CDR3 DNA reads as TGTGCCAGCAGCCAAGGAGTGGAGGGCACTGAAGCTTTCTTT. The gene calls are TRBV14 and TRBJ1-1; D unresolved. Trimming stripped 1 base from V and 4 bases from J, with 10 bases between. The CDR3 loop spans 14 amino acids. Germline CDR1 reads SGHDN; CDR2 reads FVKESK.

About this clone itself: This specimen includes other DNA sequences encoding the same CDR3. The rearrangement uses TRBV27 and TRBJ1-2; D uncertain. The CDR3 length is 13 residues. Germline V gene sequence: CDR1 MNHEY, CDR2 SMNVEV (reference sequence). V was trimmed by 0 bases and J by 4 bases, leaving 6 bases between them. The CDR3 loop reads CASSLSTGYGYTF. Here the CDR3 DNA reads TGTGCCAGCAGTTTATCGACGGGCTATGGCTACACCTTC.

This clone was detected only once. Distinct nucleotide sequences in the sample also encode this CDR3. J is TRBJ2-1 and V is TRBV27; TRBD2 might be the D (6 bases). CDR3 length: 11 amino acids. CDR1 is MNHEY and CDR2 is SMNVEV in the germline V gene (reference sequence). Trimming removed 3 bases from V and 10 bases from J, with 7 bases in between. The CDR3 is CASSLAGEQFF. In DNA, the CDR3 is TGTGCCAGCAGTTTGGCGGGGGAGCAGTTCTTC.